The source of this TCR beta chain is a study of blood T cell repertoires in COVID-19. Across the whole study: Sites across the United States, Italy and Spain contributed samples from acute and convalescent COVID-19.

Germline CDR1 reads GTSNPN; CDR2 reads SVGIG (reference sequence). V was trimmed by 0 bases and J by 13 bases, leaving 13 bases between them. The CDR3 consists of 12 residues. Profiled with immunoSEQ multiplex PCR; TCRdb holds only in-frame clones, not every one. This sample has 100,000 to 150,000 clones, with roughly two thirds found just once. The TCR was taken from a woman in her seventies with acute or convalescent COVID-19. The source material was peripheral blood. V and J are TRBV30 and TRBJ2-1, with TRBD2 as a possible D gene (5 bases). The chain's CDR3 is CAWSVLVASQFF. The DNA of the CDR3 is TGTGCCTGGAGTGTACTTGTGGCTAGCCAGTTCTTC. The complete variable domain, with remaining parts taken from reference TRBV30 and TRBJ2-1, reads SQTIHQWPATLVQPVGSPLSLECTVEGTSNPNLYWYRQAAGRGLQLLFYSVGIGQISSEVPQNLSASRPQDRQFILSSKKLLLSDSGFYLCAWSVLVASQFFGPGTRLTVL.